These 11 T cell receptor beta chains originate from one sample sequenced in a study of T cells after yellow fever vaccination. TCRdb itself ran the 5' RACE reads through MiXCR, one entry per CDR3 protein. Of hundreds of thousands of distinct CDR3 sequences in the sample, approximately 21% were seen once. The sequencing used PBMCs, collected 15 days after the yellow fever booster vaccination. These receptors were collected from a young man who received the YFV17D yellow fever vaccine.

This clonotype appeared a few times. V is TRBV6-2 or TRBV6-3 and J is TRBJ1-5; D call uncertain. The ends were cut back, 4 bases at V and 0 bases at J, with 19 bases in the middle. The germline V gene encodes CDR1 MNHEY and CDR2 SVGEGT. The CDR3 runs to 18 residues. CDR3 amino acids: CASSSVGPRTFSNQPQHF. The CDR3 coding sequence is TGTGCCAGCAGTTCGGTGGGCCCACGGACCTTTAGCAATCAGCCCCAGCATTTT.

This clonotype has only a few counts. The chain combines TRBV6-1 with TRBJ1-6; no clear D gene. This CDR3 is built from 15 residues. The ends were cut back, 8 bases at V and 6 bases at J, with 17 bases in the middle. Per the germline V gene, CDR1 is MNHNS and CDR2 is SASEGT. The DNA of the CDR3 is TGTGCCAGCGTCTTGGGCGCGGGCGGTAATTCACCCCTCCACTTT. This translates into CASVLGAGGNSPLHF.

V usage is TRBV5-4 and J usage is TRBJ2-2; no definite D call. The V end was cut by 0 bases, the J end by 0 bases, with 9 bases between. Germline V gene lookup returns CDR1 SGHNT and CDR2 YYREEE (reference sequence). CDR3 length: 16 residues. This CDR3 reads CASSLDGGANTGELFF. DNA of the CDR3: TGTGCCAGCAGCTTGGACGGCGGAGCGAACACCGGGGAGCTGTTTTTT.

This clonotype was detected only a few times. The rearrangement uses TRBV29-1 and TRBJ2-3; 11 bases match TRBD2. This CDR3 is built from 15 residues. The germline V gene has CDR1 SQVTM and CDR2 ANQGSEA. The V and J ends lost 4 bases and 3 bases, in that order; junction bases with no gene match: 6. The CDR3 coding sequence is TGCAGCGTTGTTGCTAGCGGGAGGTATACAGATACGCAGTATTTT. It is translated as CSVVASGRYTDTQYF.

CDR3 in DNA: TGTGCCAGCACCCACTCGGGCCTAGCGGGAACGGGCCGAGAGACCCAGTACTTC. Protein product: CASTHSGLAGTGRETQYF. The V and J genes are TRBV6-1 and TRBJ2-5, with 9 bases fitting TRBD2. Germline-derived CDR1 and CDR2 are MNHNS and SASEGT. The V and J ends lost 7 bases and 4 bases, in that order; junction bases with no gene match: 19. The CDR3 covers 18 residues.

V is TRBV20-1 and J is TRBJ2-2; 8 bases agree with TRBD2. V lost 6 bases to trimming and J lost 7 bases; unmatched junction nucleotides: 10. CDR1 is DFQATT, CDR2 SNEGSKA, per germline (reference sequence). There are 14 residues in the CDR3. This chain's CDR3 is CSAPGSGSGGELFF. The CDR3 nucleotides read TGCAGTGCCCCGGGGAGCGGGAGCGGCGGGGAGCTGTTTTTT.

The chain joins TRBV7-9 to TRBJ2-3; D assignment may be TRBD1 or TRBD2 (7 bases each). CDR1 and CDR2 (germline): SEHNR, FQNEAQ (reference sequence). With 4 bases removed from V and 2 bases from J, the gap between germline ends came to 19 bases. This CDR3 is 17 amino acids long. The DNA for the CDR3 is TGTGCCAGCAGCTCCTACTGGGAGGGGGCGGCCACAGATACGCAGTATTTT. This encodes CASSSYWEGAATDTQYF.

The genes are TRBV24-1 and TRBJ2-7; D remains unclear. The CDR3 sequence is 12 residues long. Trimming took off 0 bases at V and 2 bases at J, with 1 base between the two ends. The germline CDR1 and CDR2 sequences are KGHDR and SFDVKD. The CDR3 loop is CATSDLTYEQYF. Here the CDR3 DNA reads TGTGCCACCAGTGATTTGACCTACGAGCAGTACTTC.

The rearrangement links TRBV12-3 or TRBV12-4 to TRBJ1-2; 8 positions match TRBD1. Unmatched junction bases numbered 4, after V lost 4 bases and J lost 6 bases. The CDR3 is made up of 13 amino acids. The CDR3 region has the DNA TGTGCCAGCAGTTCCCGGGACAGGAATGGCTACACCTTC. Its protein product is CASSSRDRNGYTF.

The rearrangement links TRBV29-1 to TRBJ2-5; tentatively, D is TRBD2 (5 bases). The CDR3 runs 12 residues. Germline V gene lookup returns CDR1 SQVTM and CDR2 ANQGSEA. The CDR3 sequence is CGVGERIETQYF. The DNA for the CDR3 is TGCGGAGTCGGGGAGAGGATCGAGACCCAGTACTTC.

This clonotype was observed a few times. The chain uses TRBV11-2 and TRBJ2-7, with D possibly being TRBD2 (7 bases). CDR1 SGHAT and CDR2 FQNNGV come from the germline V gene. The CDR3 is made up of 12 amino acids. V lost 8 bases and J 6 bases, leaving 14 bases between the germline ends. CDR3 protein: CASSGRGSEQYF. The CDR3 coding sequence is TGTGCCAGCTCTGGGAGGGGGAGCGAGCAGTACTTC. The full variable domain, its missing parts supplied by reference TRBV11-2 and TRBJ2-7, is EAGVAQSPRYKIIEKRQSVAFWCNPISGHATLYWYQQILGQGPKLLIQFQNNGVVDDSQLPKDRFSAERLKGVDSTLKIQPAKLEDSAVYLCASSGRGSEQYFGPGTRLTVT.